This T cell receptor beta chain was profiled in a study of OX40 agonist ivuxolimab in advanced cancers. The method was immunoSEQ multiplex PCR; TCRdb's version includes in-frame clones alone and lacks a portion of them. The table includes 69,000 or so clones, more than 70% detected once. V lost 0 bases, J lost 5 bases, and 7 bases lay in between. The length of the CDR3 is 13 residues. Germline values: CDR1 SGHNT, CDR2 YYREEE (reference sequence). This receptor was obtained from an adult with an advanced solid tumor such as melanoma, head and neck, liver or kidney cancer. The material sequenced was CD4+ or CD8+ T cells sorted from blood, taken in a trial of the OX40 agonist ivuxolimab. The chain employs TRBV5-4 and TRBJ2-3, with D perhaps TRBD2 (5 bases). CDR3 nucleotide sequence: TGTGCCAGCAGCTTGGTGAGGGAAGATACGCAGTATTTT. Translation gives CASSLVREDTQYF.